The 4 T cell receptor beta chains below were found in one sample sequenced in a study of shared clonotypes between healthy human individuals. CD8 cells classed as naive were CD45RO-negative and positively selected for CCR7, excluding terminally differentiated effector memory CD45RA+ cells. Assay used: immunoSEQ multiplex PCR; TCRdb lists only in-frame clones, some missing. The sample consists of hundreds of thousands of clones, about 95% of them appearing once. The sequenced sample was naive CD8+ T cells sorted from blood. These receptors originate from a woman in her twenties or thirties in good health.

The genes are TRBV5-8 and TRBJ1-1, with D uncertain. The CDR3 has 14 residues. Trimming removed 4 bases from V and 0 bases from J, with 10 bases in between. The germline gives CDR1 SGHTS, CDR2 YDEGEE. CDR3 sequence (DNA): TGTGCCAGCAGCATCAGCATGATGAACACTGAAGCTTTCTTT. It yields the protein CASSISMMNTEAFF.

This chain links TRBV2 with TRBJ2-1; 9 bases are shared with TRBD1. V trimming: 4 bases; J trimming: 7 bases; junction bases outside the gene matches: 8. Germline V gene lookup returns CDR1 SNHLY and CDR2 FYNNEI. The CDR3 covers 15 residues. CDR3 coding DNA: TGTGCCAGCAGTGCTGGACAGGGGACAACGAATGAGCAGTTCTTC. Encoded protein: CASSAGQGTTNEQFF.

The chain carries TRBV5-8 and TRBJ2-2; no reliable D call. The CDR3 loop spans 12 amino acids. Trimming stripped 4 bases from V and 6 bases from J, with 7 bases between. In germline, CDR1 is SGHTS, CDR2 YDEGEE. CDR3 sequence: CASSPGSGELFF. DNA of the CDR3: TGTGCCAGCAGCCCGGGTTCCGGGGAGCTGTTTTTT.

The chain has TRBV6-5 and TRBJ2-5; D is possibly TRBD1 (6 bases). The V and J ends lost 0 bases and 1 base respectively, with 9 bases between them. The CDR3 is 15 residues long. From germline, CDR1 is MNHEY and CDR2 SVGAGI. CDR3 region: CASSYSGGPQETQYF. The DNA for the CDR3 is TGTGCCAGCAGTTACTCAGGGGGTCCCCAAGAGACCCAGTACTTC.